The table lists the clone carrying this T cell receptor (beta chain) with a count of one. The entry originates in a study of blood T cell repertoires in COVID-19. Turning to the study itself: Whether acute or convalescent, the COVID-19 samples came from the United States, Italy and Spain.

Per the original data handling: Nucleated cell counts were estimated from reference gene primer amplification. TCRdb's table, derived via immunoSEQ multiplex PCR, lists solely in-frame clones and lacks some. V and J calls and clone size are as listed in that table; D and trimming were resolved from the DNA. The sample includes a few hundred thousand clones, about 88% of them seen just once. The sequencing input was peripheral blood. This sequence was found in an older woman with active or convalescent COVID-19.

CDR3 DNA: TGTGCCAGCAGCCGATACAGGGGTCCTAACTATGGCTACACCTTC. This translates into CASSRYRGPNYGYTF. J is TRBJ1-2 and V is TRBV7-9; 7 bases match TRBD1. This CDR3 spans 15 amino acids. Germline CDR1 and CDR2: SEHNR and FQNEAQ (reference sequence). V dropped 5 bases and J dropped 0; count of bases not matched to a gene: 6. The full variable domain, rest sourced from reference TRBV7-9 and TRBJ1-2, is DTGVSQNPRHKITKRGQNVTFRCDPISEHNRLYWYRQTLGQGPEFLTYFQNEAQLEKSRLLSDRFSAERPKGSFSTLEIQRTEQGDSAMYLCASSRYRGPNYGYTFGSGTRLTVV.